These 6 T cell receptor beta chains were all obtained from the same sample, sequenced in a study of human thymus T cells. TCRdb's table, derived via immunoSEQ multiplex PCR, lists solely in-frame clones and lacks some. The table has about 130,000 clones, around 96% seen once. Corrective cardiac surgery supplied the resected thymus tissue. The specimen sequenced was thymus tissue. These receptors were obtained from a boy under two years old with a congenital heart defect but otherwise immunologically healthy.

About this clone itself: The junction shows a germline mismatch at one end, possibly a read error. J is TRBJ2-7 and V is TRBV4-3, with TRBD1 matching 9 bases. The CDR3 loop spans 14 amino acids. The germline gives CDR1 LGHNA, CDR2 YSLEER. The CDR3 reads CASSQNTGTGIPCF. The CDR3 DNA follows: TGCGCCAGCAGCCAAAACACCGGGACAGGGATACCGTGCTTC.

The chain recombines TRBV7-9 with TRBJ1-2; 8 bases map to TRBD1. The length of the CDR3 is 15 residues. From germline, CDR1 is SEHNR and CDR2 FQNEAQ (reference sequence). The J segment lost 7 bases and the V segment lost 1 base, leaving 8 bases of the junction unmatched. The CDR3 region has the DNA TGTGCCAGCAGCTTAGAGGGACAGGAAAGGAGTGGCTACACCTTC. It encodes CASSLEGQERSGYTF.

V usage is TRBV30 and J usage is TRBJ1-5; D perhaps matches TRBD1 (6 bases). The V and J ends lost 0 bases and 0 bases respectively, with 21 bases between them. This CDR3 is 19 amino acids long. The V gene's germline CDR1 is GTSNPN and CDR2 SVGIG (reference sequence). CDR3 sequence: CAWSVPGDTIYHSNQPQHF. The CDR3 bases are TGTGCCTGGAGTGTACCCGGGGACACTATTTACCATAGCAATCAGCCCCAGCATTTT.

The rearrangement joins TRBV5-4 to TRBJ2-5; 8 bases match TRBD1. Germline assignment: CDR1 SGHNT and CDR2 YYREEE (reference sequence). The V segment lost 0 bases and the J segment 5 bases; nucleotides outside the gene matches: 12. This CDR3 comprises 17 residues. The CDR3 nucleotides are TGTGCCAGCAGCTTGGGCTCAACCAGGGGGCCCGGGGAGACCCAGTACTTC. This encodes CASSLGSTRGPGETQYF.

The V and J genes are TRBV5-4 and TRBJ2-5, with D possibly TRBD2 on 5 matching bases. The germline CDR1 and CDR2 sequences are SGHNT and YYREEE (reference sequence). Trimming shortened V by 5 bases and J by 2 bases, and 16 bases separated the two germline ends. The CDR3 consists of 15 residues. The CDR3 reads CASSSTATIQETQYF. DNA of the CDR3: TGTGCCAGCAGTTCTACAGCGACTATTCAAGAGACCCAGTACTTC.

Only one count was recorded for this clone. This chain connects TRBV7-6 to TRBJ2-3; 12 bases are shared with TRBD2. V was pared by 2 bases and J by 1 base, with 7 bases of the junction left unmatched. Per the germline V gene, CDR1 is SGHVS and CDR2 is FNYEAQ. This CDR3 spans 18 amino acids. CDR3 sequence reads: CASSLNLAGGPGTDTQYF. The CDR3, as DNA: TGTGCCAGCAGCTTAAACCTAGCGGGGGGGCCTGGCACAGATACGCAGTATTTT.